A selection of T cell receptor beta chains follows, all from one sample in a study of blood T cell repertoires in COVID-19. TCRdb keeps only in-frame clones here, not all; method: immunoSEQ multiplex PCR. The table lists 140,000 or so clones, 60% to 80% of them singletons. Source material: peripheral blood. The receptors originated from a man between 45 and 60 years old with active or convalescent COVID-19. Each CDR3 is given with its conserved first and last residue. D genes are given only for firm matches. Clone size is not always given. Where it is, it says once, few, many or a class for expanded clones.

few,TRBJ2-1,TRBD1,TRBV2,CASSDRQGRYNEQFF,TGTGCCAGCAGTGACCGACAGGGCAGGTACAATGAGCAGTTCTTC
NA,TRBJ2-1,TRBD2,TRBV5-1,CASSLWEGGNEQFF,TGCGCCAGCAGCTTGTGGGAGGGAGGTAATGAGCAGTTCTTC
NA,TRBJ2-1,NA,TRBV21-1,CASSKTEVDEQFF,TGTGCCAGCAGCAAAACAGAAGTAGATGAGCAGTTCTTC
NA,TRBJ1-1,NA,TRBV9,CASSVNTKNTEAFF,TGTGCCAGCAGCGTAAACACCAAGAACACTGAAGCTTTCTTT
NA,TRBJ2-2,TRBD1,TRBV5-6,CASSWGTGLTTGELFF,TGTGCCAGCAGCTGGGGGACAGGCCTAACGACCGGGGAGCTGTTTTTT
few,TRBJ1-2,NA,TRBV9,CASSAHPRETWNGYTF,TGTGCCAGCAGCGCTCACCCGAGGGAGACCTGGAATGGCTACACCTTC
NA,TRBJ1-1,TRBD1,TRBV11-3,CASKQGRMNTEAFF,TGTGCCAGCAAACAGGGGAGAATGAACACTGAAGCTTTCTTT
few,TRBJ2-3,NA,TRBV27,CASSLSPGDTDTQYF,TGTGCCAGCAGTTTAAGCCCGGGTGACACAGATACGCAGTATTTT
NA,TRBJ2-1,TRBD2,TRBV7-2,CASRGGLALHNEQFF,TGTGCCAGCAGAGGGGGACTAGCGCTTCACAATGAGCAGTTCTTC
NA,TRBJ2-7,TRBD1,TRBV7-6,CASSLGRGTGTGLDEQYF,TGTGCCAGCAGCTTAGGAAGGGGTACCGGGACAGGGCTAGACGAGCAGTACTTC
few,TRBJ1-6,NA,TRBV10-2,CASGGDLNSPLHF,TGCGCCAGCGGCGGAGACCTTAATTCACCCCTCCACTTT
NA,TRBJ2-7,TRBD2,TRBV6-6,CASSPTSGSYEQYF,TGTGCCAGCAGCCCAACTAGCGGGAGCTACGAGCAGTACTTC
once,TRBJ1-6,TRBD1,TRBV18,CASSPGTGRESPLHF,TGTGCCAGCTCACCCGGGACAGGGAGGGAATCACCCCTCCACTTT
NA,TRBJ2-1,TRBD2,TRBV7-2,CASRSSGSIEQFF,TGTGCCAGCCGATCTAGCGGGAGTATCGAGCAGTTCTTC
NA,TRBJ2-5,NA,TRBV7-9,CASSPLGEETQYF,TGTGCCAGCAGCCCACTCGGGGAAGAGACCCAGTACTTC
NA,TRBJ1-5,NA,TRBV4-1,CASSQDPRGSNQPQHF,TGCGCCAGCAGCCAAGACCCCAGGGGCAGCAATCAGCCCCAGCATTTT
NA,TRBJ2-3,NA,TRBV19,CASSMRQGGRTQYF,TGTGCCAGTAGTATGCGACAGGGAGGACGGACGCAGTATTTT
NA,TRBJ2-1,NA,TRBV5-1,CASSPGDPSYNEQFF,TGCGCCAGCAGCCCGGGGGACCCCTCCTACAATGAGCAGTTCTTC
few,TRBJ1-2,TRBD1,TRBV7-9,CASSLVAGGDYGYTF,TGTGCCAGCAGCTTAGTGGCAGGGGGCGACTATGGCTACACCTTC
few,TRBJ1-2,TRBD1,TRBV6-2/TRBV6-3,CASSYPDRGYGYTF,TGTGCCAGCAGTTACCCCGACAGGGGATATGGCTACACCTTC
few,TRBJ1-2,TRBD1,TRBV18,CASSPPERQGYGYTF,TGTGCCAGCTCACCACCAGAACGACAGGGCTATGGCTACACCTTC
few,TRBJ1-1,NA,TRBV16,CASSQAGINTEAFF,TGTGCCAGCAGCCAAGCGGGGATAAACACTGAAGCTTTCTTT
NA,TRBJ2-5,TRBD1,TRBV7-9,CASSPVTGGEETQYF,TGTGCCAGCAGCCCCGTGACAGGGGGCGAAGAGACCCAGTACTTC
NA,TRBJ1-2,NA,TRBV9,CASSASLLEDYGYTF,TGTGCCAGCAGCGCCTCTCTTTTGGAGGACTATGGCTACACCTTC
once,TRBJ2-7,NA,TRBV6-5,CASSYNRRSSYEQYF,TGTGCCAGCAGTTACAACAGGCGGAGCTCCTACGAGCAGTACTTC
NA,TRBJ1-1,TRBD1,TRBV27,CASSQTTGKTSLEAFF,TGTGCCAGCAGTCAGACGACAGGGAAAACGTCCCTTGAAGCTTTCTTT
NA,TRBJ2-2,NA,TRBV11-3,CASRSGPNTGELFF,TGTGCCAGCAGGTCGGGTCCGAACACCGGGGAGCTGTTTTTT
NA,TRBJ1-5,NA,TRBV28,CASSSSSNQPQHF,TGTGCCAGCAGTTCCTCTAGCAATCAGCCCCAGCATTTT
NA,TRBJ2-2,NA,TRBV14,CASSEVTGTHNTGELFF,TGTGCCAGCAGCGAAGTGACCGGGACACACAACACCGGGGAGCTGTTTTTT
NA,TRBJ2-6,NA,TRBV6-4,CASSLVSGANVLTF,TGTGCCAGCAGCCTAGTCTCTGGGGCCAACGTCCTGACTTTC
NA,TRBJ1-5,TRBD1,TRBV5-1,CASSTGTDNQPQHF,TGCGCCAGCAGCACTGGGACAGACAATCAGCCCCAGCATTTT
NA,TRBJ2-7,TRBD2,TRBV27,CASSSATSGSYEQYF,TGTGCCAGCAGTTCAGCGACTAGCGGCTCCTACGAGCAGTACTTC
NA,TRBJ2-1,TRBD2,TRBV28,CASSPILAGVNYNEQFF,TGTGCCAGCAGTCCTATACTAGCGGGGGTAAACTACAATGAGCAGTTCTTC
few,TRBJ1-2,NA,TRBV7-3,CASSFRSGGADYGYTF,TGTGCCAGCAGTTTCCGGTCGGGGGGCGCCGACTATGGCTACACCTTC
NA,TRBJ2-6,NA,TRBV23-1,CASSQWRTFSGANVLTF,TGCGCCAGCAGTCAATGGAGGACCTTCTCTGGGGCCAACGTCCTGACTTTC
NA,TRBJ2-7,NA,TRBV5-6,CASSAGNLYEQYF,TGTGCCAGCAGTGCCGGGAACCTATACGAGCAGTACTTC
few,TRBJ2-7,TRBD2,TRBV4-2,CASGLAGGSEQYF,TGTGCCAGCGGACTAGCGGGAGGAAGCGAGCAGTACTTC
NA,TRBJ2-2,TRBD2,TRBV28,CASTPGLITGELFF,TGTGCCAGCACCCCGGGACTAATTACCGGGGAGCTGTTTTTT
NA,TRBJ2-1,TRBD2,TRBV10-3,CAITVAGGRYNEQFF,TGTGCCATCACGGTAGCGGGAGGGCGGTACAATGAGCAGTTCTTC
few,TRBJ2-7,NA,TRBV18,CASSPRDNSEQYF,TGTGCCAGCTCACCAAGAGACAACTCGGAGCAGTACTTC
NA,TRBJ2-7,TRBD1,TRBV5-6,CASSFQTGVPSYEQYF,TGTGCCAGCAGCTTTCAGACAGGGGTCCCTTCCTACGAGCAGTACTTC
NA,TRBJ2-3,NA,TRBV7-3,CASSLGVTQYF,TGTGCCAGCAGCCTAGGAGTTACGCAGTATTTT
NA,TRBJ2-2,NA,TRBV6-2/TRBV6-3,CASSYRGSGELFF,TGTGCCAGCAGTTACAGGGGATCCGGGGAGCTGTTTTTT
NA,TRBJ2-5,TRBD1,TRBV29-1,CSVERTGGGETQYF,TGCAGCGTTGAACGGACAGGGGGCGGAGAGACCCAGTACTTC
NA,TRBJ2-4,NA,TRBV6-5,CASREGRLAKNIQYF,TGTGCCAGCAGGGAGGGGAGACTAGCCAAAAACATTCAGTACTTC
NA,TRBJ2-7,TRBD1,TRBV24-1,CATSDRRTGHYEQYF,TGTGCCACCAGTGACCGGAGGACAGGACACTACGAGCAGTACTTC
NA,TRBJ1-3,NA,TRBV21-1,CASSKARRDSGNTIYF,TGTGCCAGCAGCAAAGCGAGGCGCGACTCTGGAAACACCATATATTTT
NA,TRBJ1-5,TRBD1,TRBV27,CASSLRQGLTNQPQHF,TGTGCCAGCAGTCTTCGACAGGGGCTCACGAATCAGCCCCAGCATTTT
NA,TRBJ1-5,NA,TRBV19,CASSITELGNQPQHF,TGTGCCAGTAGTATTACTGAACTGGGCAATCAGCCCCAGCATTTT
NA,TRBJ2-7,TRBD2,TRBV11-2,CASSLDTAGASYEQYF,TGTGCCAGCAGCTTAGATACAGCGGGAGCTTCCTACGAGCAGTACTTC
few,TRBJ2-7,TRBD2,TRBV7-7,CASSPGTSVTYEQYF,TGTGCTAGCAGCCCAGGGACTAGCGTTACCTACGAGCAGTACTTC
NA,TRBJ1-6,NA,TRBV9,CASSVEFGSPLHF,TGTGCCAGCAGCGTCGAATTCGGGTCACCCCTCCACTTT
NA,TRBJ1-3,NA,TRBV7-2,CASSPGKSGNTIYF,TGTGCCAGCAGCCCAGGAAAGTCTGGAAACACCATATATTTT
NA,TRBJ2-1,TRBD2,TRBV2,CASRKGLAGVEQFF,TGTGCCAGCAGGAAGGGACTAGCGGGGGTTGAGCAGTTCTTC
NA,TRBJ1-1,TRBD1,TRBV28,CASSLWGQPGSTEAFF,TGTGCCAGCAGTTTATGGGGACAGCCCGGGAGCACTGAAGCTTTCTTT
NA,TRBJ2-2,TRBD1,TRBV7-9,CASSPTGEAGELFF,TGTGCCAGCAGCCCGACAGGGGAAGCCGGGGAGCTGTTTTTT
NA,TRBJ2-1,TRBD2,TRBV28,CASSLRTGGPYNEQFF,TGTGCCAGCAGTTTAAGAACGGGAGGGCCCTACAATGAGCAGTTCTTC
NA,TRBJ2-7,TRBD1,TRBV19,CASSPFLGQGVYEQYF,TGTGCCAGTAGTCCTTTCCTGGGACAGGGGGTATACGAGCAGTACTTC
once,TRBJ2-1,TRBD1,TRBV7-9,CARDRGQGSNEQFF,TGTGCCAGGGACCGGGGACAGGGAAGCAATGAGCAGTTCTTC